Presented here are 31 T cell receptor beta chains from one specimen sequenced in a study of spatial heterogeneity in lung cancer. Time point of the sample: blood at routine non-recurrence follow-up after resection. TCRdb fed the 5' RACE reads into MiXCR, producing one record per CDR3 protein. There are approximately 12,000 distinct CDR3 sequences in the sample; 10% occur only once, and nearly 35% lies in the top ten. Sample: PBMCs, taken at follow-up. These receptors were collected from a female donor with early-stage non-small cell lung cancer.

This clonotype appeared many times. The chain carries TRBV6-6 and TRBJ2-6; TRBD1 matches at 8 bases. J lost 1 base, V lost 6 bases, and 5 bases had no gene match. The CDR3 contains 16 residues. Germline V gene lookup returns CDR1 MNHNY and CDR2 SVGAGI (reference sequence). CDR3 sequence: CASRPRTGSGANVLTF. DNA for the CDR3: TGTGCCAGCAGACCACGGACAGGGTCTGGGGCCAACGTCCTGACTTTC.

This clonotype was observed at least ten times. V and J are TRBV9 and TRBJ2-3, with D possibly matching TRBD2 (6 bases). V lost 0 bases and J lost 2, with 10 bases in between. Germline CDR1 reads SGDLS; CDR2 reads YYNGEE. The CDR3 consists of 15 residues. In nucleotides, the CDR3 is TGTGCCAGCAGCGTAGCGGGGGAATTCACAGATACGCAGTATTTT. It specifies CASSVAGEFTDTQYF. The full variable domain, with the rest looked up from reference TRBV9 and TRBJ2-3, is DSGVTQTPKHLITATGQRVTLRCSPRSGDLSVYWYQQSLDQGLQFLIQYYNGEERAKGNILERFSAQQFPDLHSELNLSSLELGDSALYFCASSVAGEFTDTQYFGPGTRLTVL.

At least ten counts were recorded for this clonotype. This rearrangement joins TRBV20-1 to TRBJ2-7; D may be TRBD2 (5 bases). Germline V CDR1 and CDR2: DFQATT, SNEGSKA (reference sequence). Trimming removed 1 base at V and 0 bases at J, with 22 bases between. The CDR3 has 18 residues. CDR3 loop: CSARVGGPQALSSYEQYF. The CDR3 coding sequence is TGCAGTGCTAGAGTCGGAGGTCCTCAAGCCCTAAGCTCCTACGAGCAGTACTTC.

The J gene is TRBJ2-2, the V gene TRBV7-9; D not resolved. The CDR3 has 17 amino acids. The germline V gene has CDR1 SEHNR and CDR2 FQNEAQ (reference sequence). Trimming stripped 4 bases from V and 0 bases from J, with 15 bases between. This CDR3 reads CASSSKTERANTGELFF. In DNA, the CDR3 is TGTGCCAGCAGCTCCAAAACTGAGCGCGCGAACACCGGGGAGCTGTTTTTT.

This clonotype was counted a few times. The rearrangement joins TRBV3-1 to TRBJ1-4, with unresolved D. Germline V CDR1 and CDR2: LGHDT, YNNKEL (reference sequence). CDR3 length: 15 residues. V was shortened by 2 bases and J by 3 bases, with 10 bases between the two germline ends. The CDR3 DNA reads TGTGCCAGCAGCCAACGGGGTCGGTCTAATGAAAAACTGTTTTTT. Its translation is CASSQRGRSNEKLFF. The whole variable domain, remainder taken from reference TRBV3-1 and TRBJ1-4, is DTAVSQTPKYLVTQMGNDKSIKCEQNLGHDTMYWYKQDSKKFLKIMFSYNNKELIINETVPNRFSPKSPDKAHLNLHINSLELGDSAVYFCASSQRGRSNEKLFFGSGTQLSVL.

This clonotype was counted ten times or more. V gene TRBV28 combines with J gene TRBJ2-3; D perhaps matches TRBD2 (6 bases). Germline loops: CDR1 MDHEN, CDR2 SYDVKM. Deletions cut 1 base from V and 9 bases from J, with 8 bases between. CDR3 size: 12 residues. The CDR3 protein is CASSLYRETQYF. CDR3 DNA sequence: TGTGCCAGCAGTTTATACCGGGAGACGCAGTATTTT.

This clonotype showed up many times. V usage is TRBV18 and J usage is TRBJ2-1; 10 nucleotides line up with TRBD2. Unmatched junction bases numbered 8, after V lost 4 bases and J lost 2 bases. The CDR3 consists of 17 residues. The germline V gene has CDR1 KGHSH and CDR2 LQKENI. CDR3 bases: TGTGCCAGCTCACAACTACGGACTAGCGGTACCTACAATGAGCAGTTCTTC. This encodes CASSQLRTSGTYNEQFF. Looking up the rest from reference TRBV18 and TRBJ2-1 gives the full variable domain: NAGVMQNPRHLVRRRGQEARLRCSPMKGHSHVYWYRQLPEEGLKFMVYLQKENIIDESGMPKERFSAEFPKEGPSILRIQQVVRGDSAAYFCASSQLRTSGTYNEQFFGPGTRLTVL.

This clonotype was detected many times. The CDR3 DNA sequence: TGTGCCAGCAGCTCTGGGGGGACTAGCGGGAGCGCGCGCAATGAGCAGTTCTTC. Translated: CASSSGGTSGSARNEQFF. J is TRBJ2-1 and V is TRBV11-2; 14 nucleotides align to TRBD2. Trimming removed 4 bases from V and 6 bases from J; junction bases left unmatched: 11. This CDR3 has 18 amino acids. In germline, CDR1 is SGHAT, CDR2 FQNNGV.

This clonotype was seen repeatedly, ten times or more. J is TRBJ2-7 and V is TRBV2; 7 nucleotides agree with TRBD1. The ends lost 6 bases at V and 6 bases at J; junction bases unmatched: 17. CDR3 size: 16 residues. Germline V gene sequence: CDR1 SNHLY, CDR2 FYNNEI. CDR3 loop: CASSLGQRTSLLEQYF. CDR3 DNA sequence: TGTGCCAGCAGCTTGGGACAGCGAACCTCCCTTCTCGAGCAGTACTTC.

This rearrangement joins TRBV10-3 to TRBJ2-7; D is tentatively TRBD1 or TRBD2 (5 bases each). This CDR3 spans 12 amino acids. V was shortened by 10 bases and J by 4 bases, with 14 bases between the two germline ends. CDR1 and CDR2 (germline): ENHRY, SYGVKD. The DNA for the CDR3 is TGTGCCACCGGGACGGTTCATTACGAGCAGTACTTC. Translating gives CATGTVHYEQYF.

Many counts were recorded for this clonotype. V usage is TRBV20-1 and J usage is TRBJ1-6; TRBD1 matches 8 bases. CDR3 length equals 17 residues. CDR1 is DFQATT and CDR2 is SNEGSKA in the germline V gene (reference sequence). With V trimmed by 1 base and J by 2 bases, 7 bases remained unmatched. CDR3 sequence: CSARGPTGDAYNSPLHF. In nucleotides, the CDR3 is TGCAGTGCTAGAGGCCCGACAGGGGATGCCTATAATTCACCCCTCCACTTT.

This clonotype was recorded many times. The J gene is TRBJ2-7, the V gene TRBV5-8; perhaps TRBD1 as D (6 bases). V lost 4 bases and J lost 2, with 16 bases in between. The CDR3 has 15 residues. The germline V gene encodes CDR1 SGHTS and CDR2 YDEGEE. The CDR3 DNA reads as TGTGCCAGCAGCACCCTACAGGGCACCACCTACGAGCAGTACTTC. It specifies CASSTLQGTTYEQYF.

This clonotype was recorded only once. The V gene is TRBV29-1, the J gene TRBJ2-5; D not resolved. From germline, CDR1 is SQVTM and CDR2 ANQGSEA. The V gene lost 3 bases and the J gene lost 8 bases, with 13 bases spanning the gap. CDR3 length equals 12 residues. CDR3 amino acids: CSVDRAADTQYF. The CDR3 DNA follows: TGCAGCGTTGATCGGGCGGCCGACACCCAGTACTTC. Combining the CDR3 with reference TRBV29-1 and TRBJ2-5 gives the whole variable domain SAVISQKPSRDICQRGTSLTIQCQVDSQVTMMFWYRQQPGQSLTLIATANQGSEATYESGFVIDKFPISRPNLTFSTLTVSNMSPEDSSIYLCSVDRAADTQYFGPGTRLLVL.

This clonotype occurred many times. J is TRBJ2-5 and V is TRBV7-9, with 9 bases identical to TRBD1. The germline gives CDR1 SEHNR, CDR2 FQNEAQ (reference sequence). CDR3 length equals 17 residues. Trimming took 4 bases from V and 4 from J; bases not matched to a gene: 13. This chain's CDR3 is CASSSRRTGELVETQYF. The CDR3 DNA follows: TGTGCCAGCAGCTCCAGGAGGACAGGGGAGTTAGTAGAGACCCAGTACTTC.

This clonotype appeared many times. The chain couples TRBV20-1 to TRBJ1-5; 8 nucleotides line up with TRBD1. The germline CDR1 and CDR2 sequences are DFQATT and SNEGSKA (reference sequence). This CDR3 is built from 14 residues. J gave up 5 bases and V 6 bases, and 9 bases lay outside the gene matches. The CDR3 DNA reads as TGCAGTGCCCCGGACAGGGAAGTCGATCAGCCCCAGCATTTT. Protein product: CSAPDREVDQPQHF.

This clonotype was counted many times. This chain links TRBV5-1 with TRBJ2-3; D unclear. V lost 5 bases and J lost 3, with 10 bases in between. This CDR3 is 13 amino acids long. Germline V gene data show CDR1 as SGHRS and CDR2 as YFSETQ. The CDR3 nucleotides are TGCGCCAGCAGGTTAGCAGTGACAGATACGCAGTATTTT. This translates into CASRLAVTDTQYF.

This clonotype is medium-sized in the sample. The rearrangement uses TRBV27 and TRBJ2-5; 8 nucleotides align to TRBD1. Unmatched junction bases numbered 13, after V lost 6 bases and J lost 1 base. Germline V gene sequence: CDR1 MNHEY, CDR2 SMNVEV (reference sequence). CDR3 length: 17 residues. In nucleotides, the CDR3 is TGTGCCAGCAGCAGGGGGCTTCCGGGACAGCCCCAAGAGACCCAGTACTTC. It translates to CASSRGLPGQPQETQYF.

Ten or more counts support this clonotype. The CDR3 coding sequence is TGTGCCAGCAGCTTAGAAGGGACAACGACCTACGAGCAGTACTTC. Its protein is CASSLEGTTTYEQYF. The chain couples TRBV11-2 to TRBJ2-7; D is possibly TRBD1 (6 bases). CDR1 SGHAT and CDR2 FQNNGV come from the germline V gene. V was shortened by 0 bases and J by 2 bases, with 11 bases between the two germline ends. The CDR3 has 15 amino acids.

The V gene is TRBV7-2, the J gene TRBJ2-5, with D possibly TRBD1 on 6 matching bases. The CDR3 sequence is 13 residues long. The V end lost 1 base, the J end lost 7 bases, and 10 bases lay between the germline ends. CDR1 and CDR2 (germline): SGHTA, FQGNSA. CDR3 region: CASSLGQGTTQYF. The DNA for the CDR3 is TGTGCCAGCAGCTTAGGTCAGGGGACGACCCAGTACTTC. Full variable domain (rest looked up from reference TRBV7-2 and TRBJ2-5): GAGVSQSPSNKVTEKGKDVELRCDPISGHTALYWYRQSLGQGLEFLIYFQGNSAPDKSGLPSDRFSAERTGGSVSTLTIQRTQQEDSAVYLCASSLGQGTTQYFGPGTRLLVL.

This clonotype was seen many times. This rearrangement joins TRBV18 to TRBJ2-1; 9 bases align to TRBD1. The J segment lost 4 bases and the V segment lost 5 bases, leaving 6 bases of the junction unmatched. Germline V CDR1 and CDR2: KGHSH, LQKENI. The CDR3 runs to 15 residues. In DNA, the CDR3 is TGTGCCAGCTCAAAGCAGGGACAGGGTTACAATGAGCAGTTCTTC. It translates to CASSKQGQGYNEQFF.

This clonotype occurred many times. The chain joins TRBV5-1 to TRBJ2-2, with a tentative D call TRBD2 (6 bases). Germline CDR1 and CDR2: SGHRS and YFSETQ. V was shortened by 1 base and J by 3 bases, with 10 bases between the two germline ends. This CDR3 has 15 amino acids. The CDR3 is CASSLRRDYTGELFF. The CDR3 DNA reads TGCGCCAGCAGCTTGAGGAGGGATTACACCGGGGAGCTGTTTTTT.

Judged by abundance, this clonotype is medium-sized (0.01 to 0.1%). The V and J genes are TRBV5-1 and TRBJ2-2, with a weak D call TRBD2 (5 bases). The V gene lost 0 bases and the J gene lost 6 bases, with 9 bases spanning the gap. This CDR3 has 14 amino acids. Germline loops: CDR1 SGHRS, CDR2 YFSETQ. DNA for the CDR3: TGCGCCAGCAGCTTGGGGACGGAGGCCGGGGAGCTGTTTTTT. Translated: CASSLGTEAGELFF.

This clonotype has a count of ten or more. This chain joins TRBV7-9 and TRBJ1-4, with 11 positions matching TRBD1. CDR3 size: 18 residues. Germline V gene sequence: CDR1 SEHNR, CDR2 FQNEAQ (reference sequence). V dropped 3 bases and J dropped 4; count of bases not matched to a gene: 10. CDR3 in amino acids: CASSLGDRGTSFNEKLFF. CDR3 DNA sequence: TGTGCCAGCAGCTTGGGGGACAGGGGGACTTCTTTTAATGAAAAACTGTTTTTT.

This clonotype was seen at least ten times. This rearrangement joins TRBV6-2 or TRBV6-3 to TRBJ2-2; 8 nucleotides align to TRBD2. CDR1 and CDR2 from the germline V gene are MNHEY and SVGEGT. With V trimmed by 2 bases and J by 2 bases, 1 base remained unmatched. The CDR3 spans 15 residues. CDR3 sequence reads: CASSYAGGNTGELFF. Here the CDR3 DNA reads TGTGCCAGCAGTTACGCGGGGGGCAACACCGGGGAGCTGTTTTTT.

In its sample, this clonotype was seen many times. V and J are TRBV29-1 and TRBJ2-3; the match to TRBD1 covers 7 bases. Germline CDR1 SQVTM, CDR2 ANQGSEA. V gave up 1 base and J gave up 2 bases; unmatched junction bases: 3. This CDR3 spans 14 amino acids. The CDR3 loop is CSVEGQGYTDTQYF. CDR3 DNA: TGCAGCGTTGAAGGACAGGGTTACACAGATACGCAGTATTTT.

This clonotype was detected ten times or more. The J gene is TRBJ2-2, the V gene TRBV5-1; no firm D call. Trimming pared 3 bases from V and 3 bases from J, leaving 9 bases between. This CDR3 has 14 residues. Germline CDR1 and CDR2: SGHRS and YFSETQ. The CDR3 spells CASSWTSYTGELFF. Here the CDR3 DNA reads TGCGCCAGCAGCTGGACCAGTTACACCGGGGAGCTGTTTTTT.

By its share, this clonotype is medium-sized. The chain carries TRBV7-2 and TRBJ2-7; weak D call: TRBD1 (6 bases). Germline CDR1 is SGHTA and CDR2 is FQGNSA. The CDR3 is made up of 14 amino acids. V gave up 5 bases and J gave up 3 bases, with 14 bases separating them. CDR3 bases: TGTGCCAGCAGCCAGGGACAACAGGGCTACGAGCAGTACGTC. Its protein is CASSQGQQGYEQYV.

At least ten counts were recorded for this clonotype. CDR3 residues: CASSPRTSGGDPHEQFF. As DNA, the CDR3 is TGTGCCAGCAGCCCGCGGACTAGCGGGGGGGACCCGCATGAGCAGTTCTTC. V is TRBV7-9 and J is TRBJ2-1; 15 bases fit TRBD2. With 5 bases clipped from V and 8 bases from J, the junction kept 10 bases outside the gene matches. In germline, CDR1 is SEHNR, CDR2 FQNEAQ (reference sequence). This CDR3 has 17 amino acids. Filled out from reference TRBV7-9 and TRBJ2-1, the complete variable domain reads DTGVSQNPRHKITKRGQNVTFRCDPISEHNRLYWYRQTLGQGPEFLTYFQNEAQLEKSRLLSDRFSAERPKGSFSTLEIQRTEQGDSAMYLCASSPRTSGGDPHEQFFGPGTRLTVL.

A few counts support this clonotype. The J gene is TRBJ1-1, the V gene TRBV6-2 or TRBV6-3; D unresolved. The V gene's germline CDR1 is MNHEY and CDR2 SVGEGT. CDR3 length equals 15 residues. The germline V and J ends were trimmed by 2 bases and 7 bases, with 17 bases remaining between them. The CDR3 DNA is TGTGCCAGCAGTTACCCGGAGGGAATACACAATGAAGCTTTCTTT. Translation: CASSYPEGIHNEAFF.

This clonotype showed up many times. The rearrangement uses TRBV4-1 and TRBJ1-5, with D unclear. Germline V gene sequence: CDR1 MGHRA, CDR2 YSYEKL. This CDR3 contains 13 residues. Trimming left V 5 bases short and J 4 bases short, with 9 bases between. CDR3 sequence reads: CASSVRENQPQHF. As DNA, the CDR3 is TGCGCCAGCAGCGTGAGGGAGAATCAGCCCCAGCATTTT.

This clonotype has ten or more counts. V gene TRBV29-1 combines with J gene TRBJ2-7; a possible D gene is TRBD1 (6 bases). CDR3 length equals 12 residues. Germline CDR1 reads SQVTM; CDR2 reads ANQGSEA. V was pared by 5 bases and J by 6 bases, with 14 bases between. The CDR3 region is CSVSGGPGEQYF. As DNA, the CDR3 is TGCAGCGTTTCTGGGGGCCCGGGCGAGCAGTACTTC.